This TCR beta chain was sequenced in a study of blood T cell repertoires in COVID-19. Study-level information: Acute and convalescent COVID-19 samples came from the United States, Italy and Spain.

CDR1 is SEHNR, CDR2 FQNEAQ, per germline (reference sequence). This CDR3 is built from 17 residues. V was shortened by 2 bases and J by 1 base, with 18 bases between the two germline ends. Sequencing was performed with immunoSEQ multiplex PCR; in TCRdb, only in-frame clones are kept and a portion is missing. This table holds hundreds of thousands of clones, 88% found once. The receptor's source is a woman aged 50 to 60 who had recovered from COVID-19. The chain uses TRBV7-9 and TRBJ2-7; the D gene is possibly TRBD2 (5 bases). Input material: PBMCs or T cells enriched from blood (not recorded which). CDR3 in amino acids: CASSLSRPGEASYEQYF. CDR3 coding DNA: TGTGCCAGCAGCTTATCTAGGCCCGGGGAAGCATCCTACGAGCAGTACTTC.